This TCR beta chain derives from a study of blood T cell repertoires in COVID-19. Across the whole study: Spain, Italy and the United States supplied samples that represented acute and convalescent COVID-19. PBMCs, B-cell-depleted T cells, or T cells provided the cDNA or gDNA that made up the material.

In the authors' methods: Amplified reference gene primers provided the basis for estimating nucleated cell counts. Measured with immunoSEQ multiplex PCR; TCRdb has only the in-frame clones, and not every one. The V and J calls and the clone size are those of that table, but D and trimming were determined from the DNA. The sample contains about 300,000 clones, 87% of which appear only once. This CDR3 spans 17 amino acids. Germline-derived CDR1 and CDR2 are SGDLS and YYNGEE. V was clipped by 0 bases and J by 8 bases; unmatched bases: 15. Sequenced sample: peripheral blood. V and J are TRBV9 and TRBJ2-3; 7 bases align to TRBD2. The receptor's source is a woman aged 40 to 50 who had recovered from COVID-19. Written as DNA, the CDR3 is TGTGCCAGCAGCGTAGCCAGCGGGGAGTCCCTATTGGGTACGCAGTATTTT. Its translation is CASSVASGESLLGTQYF.